These 27 T cell receptor beta chains came from one sample sequenced in a study of T cell responses to AZD1222 COVID-19 vaccine. Method: immunoSEQ multiplex PCR; TCRdb's copy keeps in-frame clones and lacks some. The sample consists of some 50,000 clones, around 80% of them appearing once. The sequences come from peripheral blood, collected on day 0 of MenACWY control vaccination. Receptors originate from an adult in good health.

This chain uses TRBV6-6 with TRBJ2-1; 8 positions match TRBD1. This CDR3 has 15 amino acids. From germline, CDR1 is MNHNY and CDR2 SVGAGI (reference sequence). V lost 8 bases and J lost 6; bases outside the gene matches: 12. In DNA, the CDR3 is TGTGCCAGCCAAGACGCGACAGGGGCTGTCAATGAGCAGTTCTTC. Translation: CASQDATGAVNEQFF.

This clone has more than one count but fewer than ten. The chain employs TRBV4-1 and TRBJ1-6; D ambiguous. Trimming cost V 0 bases and J 0 bases, with 12 bases left between them. Germline loops: CDR1 MGHRA, CDR2 YSYEKL. The CDR3 contains 18 residues. CDR3 amino acids: CASSQDRGRSSYNSPLHF. The DNA of the CDR3 is TGCGCCAGCAGCCAAGATCGAGGCAGAAGCTCCTATAATTCACCCCTCCACTTT.

This sequence joins TRBV30 and TRBJ1-3; possibly TRBD1 for D (6 bases). V lost 4 bases, J lost 4 bases, and 14 bases lay in between. The CDR3 has 14 residues. Germline CDR1 and CDR2: GTSNPN and SVGIG (reference sequence). CDR3 residues: CAWTEYRAGNTIYF. CDR3 in DNA: TGTGCCTGGACGGAGTACAGGGCCGGAAACACCATATATTTT.

The chain recombines TRBV5-6 with TRBJ2-1; tentative D call: TRBD1 (5 bases). This CDR3 region has 14 residues. V lost 3 bases and J lost 3, with 10 bases in between. Germline values: CDR1 SGHDT, CDR2 YYEEEE. For the CDR3, the DNA is TGTGCCAGCAGCTCAACAGGTCACTACAATGAGCAGTTCTTC. It is translated as CASSSTGHYNEQFF. Using reference TRBV5-6 and TRBJ2-1 for the parts outside the CDR3, the full variable domain is DAGVTQSPTHLIKTRGQQVTLRCSPKSGHDTVSWYQQALGQGPQFIFQYYEEEERQRGNFPDRFSGHQFPNYSSELNVNALLLGDSALYLCASSSTGHYNEQFFGPGTRLTVL.

The chain couples TRBV4-1 to TRBJ1-3; D might be TRBD1 (5 bases). V was trimmed by 4 bases and J by 0 bases, leaving 10 bases between them. Germline V gene data show CDR1 as MGHRA and CDR2 as YSYEKL. The CDR3 runs to 15 residues. The CDR3 DNA sequence: TGCGCCAGCAGCCCGGGACCGTTCTCTGGAAACACCATATATTTT. It specifies CASSPGPFSGNTIYF.

V usage is TRBV9 and J usage is TRBJ1-1, with 7 bases aligning to TRBD1. Germline V gene data show CDR1 as SGDLS and CDR2 as YYNGEE. Losses at the gene ends were 3 bases for V and 3 bases for J; bases not matched to a gene: 8. The CDR3 runs to 15 residues. CDR3 DNA: TGTGCCAGCAGCGGATGGACAGGTGGGGACACTGAAGCTTTCTTT. Translation gives CASSGWTGGDTEAFF.

The J gene is TRBJ2-1, the V gene TRBV15; D uncertain. V was shortened by 11 bases and J by 3 bases, with 14 bases between the two germline ends. The CDR3 runs 13 residues. Germline values: CDR1 LNHNV, CDR2 YYDKDF (reference sequence). Here the CDR3 reads CASARSLYNEQFF. The CDR3 DNA reads as TGTGCCTCAGCGCGGTCTCTCTACAATGAGCAGTTCTTC.

V usage is TRBV4-1 and J usage is TRBJ1-5; D is possibly TRBD1 (5 bases). The CDR3 extends over 14 amino acids. The V and J ends lost 1 base and 3 bases respectively, with 7 bases between them. In germline, CDR1 is MGHRA, CDR2 YSYEKL. As DNA, the CDR3 is TGCGCCAGCAGCCAAGCAGGGATCAATCAGCCCCAGCATTTT. This codes for CASSQAGINQPQHF.

The V and J genes are TRBV11-3 and TRBJ2-1, with 8 positions matching TRBD2. The CDR3 runs 15 residues. The ends lost 4 bases at V and 8 bases at J; junction bases unmatched: 10. Germline CDR1 is SGHNT and CDR2 is YENEEA. CDR3 amino acids: CASSSEGLAGDEQFF. CDR3 nucleotides: TGTGCCAGCAGCTCTGAAGGTCTAGCGGGCGATGAGCAGTTCTTC.

V and J are TRBV18 and TRBJ2-1, with TRBD1 matching over 8 bases. V lost 3 bases and J lost 6; bases outside the gene matches: 7. The CDR3 has 15 residues. The germline CDR1 and CDR2 sequences are KGHSH and LQKENI. This CDR3 reads CASSPGRTGLNEQFF. CDR3 DNA sequence: TGTGCCAGCTCACCTGGGAGGACAGGGCTCAATGAGCAGTTCTTC.

The V call is TRBV5-5, the J call TRBJ2-2; no reliable D call. The CDR3 sequence is 15 residues long. In germline, CDR1 is SGHKS, CDR2 YYEKEE (reference sequence). The germline V and J ends were trimmed by 6 bases and 4 bases, with 16 bases remaining between them. The CDR3 region is CASTPRPMGTGELFF. The CDR3 nucleotides are TGTGCCAGCACCCCCCGGCCGATGGGCACCGGGGAGCTGTTTTTT.

The chain couples TRBV7-6 to TRBJ2-2; the match to TRBD2 covers 8 bases. This CDR3 region has 17 residues. V dropped 2 bases and J dropped 3; count of bases not matched to a gene: 8. The V gene's germline CDR1 is SGHVS and CDR2 FNYEAQ. CDR3 bases: TGTGCCAGCAGCTTACCCACCGGGGGGGGTCACACCGGGGAGCTGTTTTTT. Amino acids: CASSLPTGGGHTGELFF.

The chain employs TRBV29-1 and TRBJ2-1; D is unresolved. Germline lookup yields CDR1 SQVTM and CDR2 ANQGSEA. The CDR3 runs 13 residues. Trimming stripped 6 bases from V and 6 bases from J, with 15 bases between. Here the CDR3 DNA reads TGCAGCGTAGATTGGGGTGTAGGCAATGAGCAGTTCTTC. It encodes CSVDWGVGNEQFF.

The chain has TRBV5-1 and TRBJ2-2; D is perhaps TRBD2 (7 bases). Trimming removed 0 bases at V and 5 bases at J, with 11 bases between. CDR3 length: 15 residues. Looked up from germline, CDR1 is SGHRS and CDR2 is YFSETQ. CDR3 amino acids: CASSLVGGRTGELFF. CDR3 DNA: TGCGCCAGCAGCTTGGTGGGGGGGCGAACCGGGGAGCTGTTTTTT.

The chain has TRBV27 and TRBJ2-2, with no clear D. This CDR3 is 12 amino acids long. V dropped 7 bases and J dropped 7 bases, with 10 bases sitting between them. Germline lookup yields CDR1 MNHEY and CDR2 SMNVEV (reference sequence). The CDR3 DNA reads TGTGCCAGCAAAATGGGAAGCGGGGAGCTGTTTTTT. This sequence encodes CASKMGSGELFF.

The rearrangement links TRBV20-1 to TRBJ1-2; D ambiguous. The CDR3 covers 14 residues. Germline-derived CDR1 and CDR2 are DFQATT and SNEGSKA (reference sequence). V lost 3 bases to trimming and J lost 7 bases, with 18 bases between them. This CDR3 is CSASSPPPTAGYTF. The CDR3 DNA sequence: TGCAGTGCTAGTTCCCCACCCCCAACCGCTGGCTACACCTTC.

V is TRBV7-9 and J is TRBJ2-1; D gene uncertain. V gave up 7 bases and J gave up 8 bases, with 0 bases separating them. The CDR3 is made up of 8 amino acids. Germline CDR1 reads SEHNR; CDR2 reads FQNEAQ (reference sequence). The CDR3 bases are TGTGCCAGCAATGAGCAGTTCTTC. This sequence encodes CASNEQFF.

DNA for the CDR3: TGCGCCAGCCTTACCCACCGAGTTCGGCAAATAGATACGCAGTATTTT. It codes for CASLTHRVRQIDTQYF. The genes are TRBV10-2 and TRBJ2-3; unclear D gene. V was cut by 8 bases and J by 5 bases, with 23 bases left in between. The CDR3 is 16 amino acids. Per germline, CDR1 WSHSY and CDR2 SAAADI.

The chain employs TRBV2 and TRBJ2-1, with 11 nucleotides matching TRBD2. The V and J ends lost 4 bases and 4 bases, in that order; junction bases with no gene match: 3. Per germline, CDR1 SNHLY and CDR2 FYNNEI. CDR3 length: 15 amino acids. CDR3 residues: CASSGTSGWYNEQFF. CDR3 DNA sequence: TGTGCCAGCAGTGGGACTAGCGGGTGGTACAATGAGCAGTTCTTC.

V gene TRBV10-1 combines with J gene TRBJ1-1, with 8 bases matching TRBD1. The V segment lost 6 bases and the J segment 6 bases; nucleotides outside the gene matches: 9. Germline V lookup: CDR1 WNHNN, CDR2 SYGVQD (reference sequence). The CDR3 is 14 residues long. The CDR3 coding sequence is TGCGCCAGCAGCGAGGACAGGGTAGCGGCTGAAGCTTTCTTT. Encoded protein: CASSEDRVAAEAFF.

The V and J genes are TRBV24-1 and TRBJ2-5; 11 nucleotides agree with TRBD2. Trimming at V came to 3 bases and at J to 5 bases, leaving 4 bases not matched to a gene. This CDR3 has 15 residues. Germline CDR1 KGHDR, CDR2 SFDVKD. The CDR3 coding sequence is TGTGCCACCAGTGATCTAGCGGGAGGAGGGGAGACCCAGTACTTC. Translated: CATSDLAGGGETQYF.

V gene TRBV10-1 combines with J gene TRBJ2-2, with unresolved D. Trimming shortened V by 2 bases and J by 5 bases, and 6 bases separated the two germline ends. Germline CDR1 is WNHNN and CDR2 is SYGVQD (reference sequence). The CDR3 spans 13 residues. The CDR3 is CASSEPKTGELFF. The CDR3 DNA reads TGCGCCAGCAGTGAGCCAAAAACCGGGGAGCTGTTTTTT.

The gene calls are TRBV27 and TRBJ1-6; 8 bases are shared with TRBD1. Germline V CDR1 and CDR2: MNHEY, SMNVEV (reference sequence). The V segment lost 4 bases and the J segment 0 bases; nucleotides outside the gene matches: 17. This CDR3 has 21 amino acids. The CDR3 bases are TGTGCCAGCAGTTCCATCTTTGCCGGGACAGGCGAATTCTCCTATAATTCACCCCTCCACTTT. As protein: CASSSIFAGTGEFSYNSPLHF.

This chain joins TRBV19 and TRBJ1-1, with TRBD1 matching 7 bases. Germline assignment: CDR1 LNHDA and CDR2 SQIVND (reference sequence). The CDR3 totals 11 residues. Trimming at V came to 11 bases and at J to 5 bases, leaving 5 bases not matched to a gene. CDR3 sequence (DNA): TGTGCCTCGACAGGGTTTACTGAAGCTTTCTTT. Translating it yields CASTGFTEAFF.

This chain links TRBV6-5 with TRBJ2-2; TRBD2 matches 7 bases. CDR3 length equals 15 residues. Germline V CDR1 and CDR2: MNHEY, SVGAGI. The trim removed 4 bases at V and 7 bases at J, leaving 9 bases unmatched. The CDR3 loop reads CASSLAGPKGGELFF. In nucleotides, the CDR3 is TGTGCCAGCAGTTTAGCGGGCCCGAAGGGCGGGGAGCTGTTTTTT.

The CDR3 nucleotides read TGCGCCAGCAGCCAAGATCCAGCCGTGATACTCAATGAGCAGTTCTTC. Encoded protein: CASSQDPAVILNEQFF. V usage is TRBV4-1 and J usage is TRBJ2-1; D ambiguous. CDR3 length: 16 amino acids. Germline V lookup: CDR1 MGHRA, CDR2 YSYEKL. V was pared by 0 bases and J by 6 bases, with 15 bases between.

This clone was counted between two and nine times. This sequence joins TRBV7-8 and TRBJ1-5; unclear D gene. V gave up 4 bases and J gave up 4 bases, with 11 bases separating them. The CDR3 spans 14 residues. Germline CDR1 SGHVS, CDR2 FQNEAQ. The CDR3 is CASSYFSPNQPQHF. Written as DNA, the CDR3 is TGTGCCAGCAGCTATTTTAGTCCAAATCAGCCCCAGCATTTT.